This TCR beta chain stems from a study of shared T cell receptors in the human thymus. Clones were read by immunoSEQ multiplex PCR, and TCRdb kept only the in-frame ones, dropping some. In the table there are about 660,000 clones, 70% to 90% of which are singletons. In germline, CDR1 is MNHEY, CDR2 SMNVEV (reference sequence). V lost 4 bases and J 4 bases, leaving 14 bases between the germline ends. CDR3 length: 14 residues. These data were likewise used in another study, on human thymus T cells. Per that paper: It was healthy Finnish infants having corrective surgery for congenital heart defects who were the donors. Thymic material originated from resections removed in the course of corrective heart surgery. What appeared biased in thymic and blood repertoires was the usage of V and J genes.

This sequence originates from a boy younger than two with a congenital heart defect. The sample consisted of thymocytes. The chain recombines TRBV27 with TRBJ2-7; tentative D call: TRBD2 (5 bases). In DNA, the CDR3 is TGTGCCAGCAGTTCGGTGGTACTAGGGTACGAGCAGTACTTC. Residues: CASSSVVLGYEQYF.